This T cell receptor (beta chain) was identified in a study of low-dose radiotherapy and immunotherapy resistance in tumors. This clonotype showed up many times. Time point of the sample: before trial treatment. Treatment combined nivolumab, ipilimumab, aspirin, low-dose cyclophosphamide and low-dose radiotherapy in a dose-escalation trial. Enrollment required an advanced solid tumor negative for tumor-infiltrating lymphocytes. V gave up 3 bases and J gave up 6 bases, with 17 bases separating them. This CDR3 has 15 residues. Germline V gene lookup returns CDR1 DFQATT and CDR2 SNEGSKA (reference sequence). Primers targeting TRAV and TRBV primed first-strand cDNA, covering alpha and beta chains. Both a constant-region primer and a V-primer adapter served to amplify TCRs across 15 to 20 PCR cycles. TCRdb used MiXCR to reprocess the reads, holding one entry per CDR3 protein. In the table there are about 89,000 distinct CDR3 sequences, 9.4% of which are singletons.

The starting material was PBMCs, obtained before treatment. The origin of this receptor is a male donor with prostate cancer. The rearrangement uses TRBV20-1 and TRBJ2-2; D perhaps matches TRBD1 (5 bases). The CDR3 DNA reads TGCAGTGCTAGTCGAACAGGTGTCCACTCCGGGGAGCTGTTTTTT. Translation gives CSASRTGVHSGELFF.